The 14 T cell receptor beta chains given below trace back to one sample, sequenced in a study of cytomegalovirus exposure and HLA in healthy donors. Amplification used 60 Vbeta primers and 13 Jbeta primers. Sequencing was performed with immunoSEQ multiplex PCR; in TCRdb, only in-frame clones are kept and a portion is missing. The sample has around 130,000 clones; roughly 8.3% are singletons. The sample comprised PBMCs. These receptors originate from a man in his forties in good health and CMV-seronegative.

The gene calls are TRBV6-6 and TRBJ2-2; D remains unclear. V was pared by 3 bases and J by 4 bases, with 9 bases between. The V gene's germline CDR1 is MNHNY and CDR2 SVGAGI (reference sequence). The CDR3 extends over 14 amino acids. The CDR3 nucleotides read TGTGCCAGCAGTTATTCACAGATCACCGGGGAGCTGTTTTTT. Protein product: CASSYSQITGELFF.

This clone has more than one count but fewer than ten. The chain uses TRBV6-1 and TRBJ2-7; 8 nucleotides agree with TRBD1. The CDR3 contains 12 residues. Trimming removed 10 bases from V and 2 bases from J; junction bases left unmatched: 4. CDR1 and CDR2 (germline): MNHNS, SASEGT. CDR3 residues: CATWTGTYEQYF. The CDR3 coding sequence is TGTGCCACCTGGACAGGGACCTACGAGCAGTACTTC.

V and J are TRBV29-1 and TRBJ1-2; D remains ambiguous. This CDR3 is built from 13 residues. Germline V CDR1 and CDR2: SQVTM, ANQGSEA. The ends were cut back, 6 bases at V and 5 bases at J, with 16 bases in the middle. Here the CDR3 DNA reads TGCAGCGTGTTACCGGGGTCGGAGTATGGCTACACCTTC. Amino acids: CSVLPGSEYGYTF.

This clone occurred a few times. The chain links TRBV27 to TRBJ2-7; the D gene is possibly TRBD2 (5 bases). This CDR3 comprises 15 residues. Looked up from germline, CDR1 is MNHEY and CDR2 is SMNVEV (reference sequence). Trimming removed 3 bases at V and 5 bases at J, with 17 bases between. The CDR3 sequence: CASSLGFRGFDEQYF. DNA of the CDR3: TGTGCCAGCAGTTTGGGATTTAGAGGGTTTGACGAGCAGTACTTC.

The V gene is TRBV2, the J gene TRBJ2-3; 11 bases match TRBD2. The ends lost 7 bases at V and 4 bases at J; junction bases unmatched: 10. CDR1 SNHLY and CDR2 FYNNEI come from the germline V gene. This CDR3 comprises 16 residues. The CDR3 bases are TGTGCCAGCATTCTCCTAATAGCGGGGGGGGCAGATACGCAGTATTTT. Residues: CASILLIAGGADTQYF.

This clone was detected only a few times. This chain uses TRBV29-1 with TRBJ2-5, with TRBD1 identical over 7 bases. V trimming: 2 bases; J trimming: 7 bases; junction bases outside the gene matches: 7. The V gene's germline CDR1 is SQVTM and CDR2 ANQGSEA. The CDR3 length is 13 residues. Here the CDR3 reads CSVESTGHGTQYF. In DNA, the CDR3 is TGCAGCGTTGAATCGACAGGGCATGGGACCCAGTACTTC.

This clone appeared a few times. The chain has TRBV5-4 and TRBJ1-6; TRBD1 matches 9 bases. This CDR3 has 15 residues. Germline loops: CDR1 SGHNT, CDR2 YYREEE (reference sequence). After removal of 4 bases from V and 9 bases from J, the junction contained 8 bases not matched to a gene. The CDR3 sequence is CASSQPGDRASPLHF. The CDR3 nucleotides are TGTGCCAGCAGCCAACCTGGGGACAGGGCTTCACCCCTCCACTTT.

A remark on this clone: Compared with germline, one end of the junction differs, possibly owing to a read error. The rearrangement links TRBV5-1 to TRBJ1-1; tentatively, D is TRBD1 (5 bases). Germline V gives CDR1 SGHRS, CDR2 YFSETQ. This CDR3 spans 16 amino acids. The CDR3 loop reads CASGLSRAQHGTEAFF. DNA for the CDR3: TGCGCCAGCGGCTTGTCCAGGGCCCAGCACGGCACTGAAGCTTTCTTT. The whole variable domain, remainder taken from reference TRBV5-1 and TRBJ1-1, is KAGVTQTPRYLIKTRGQQVTLSCSPISGHRSVSWYQQTPGQGLQFLFEYFSETQRNKGNFPGRFSGRQFSNSRSEMNVSTLELGDSALYLCASGLSRAQHGTEAFFGQGTRLTVV.

V usage is TRBV7-9 and J usage is TRBJ2-3, with D possibly TRBD1 on 6 matching bases. Germline CDR1 is SEHNR and CDR2 is FQNEAQ (reference sequence). V was cut by 5 bases and J by 2 bases, with 17 bases left in between. This CDR3 contains 16 residues. The CDR3 nucleotides are TGTGCCAGCAGCGTTAGAGGGGGACGGCCCACAGATACGCAGTATTTT. Protein product: CASSVRGGRPTDTQYF.

This chain connects TRBV4-3 to TRBJ2-3; TRBD2 is a possible D gene (6 bases). With 0 bases removed from V and 4 bases from J, the gap between germline ends came to 11 bases. Germline V gives CDR1 LGHNA, CDR2 YSLEER. The CDR3 spans 15 residues. The CDR3 is CASSQDSEGPDTQYF. CDR3 sequence (DNA): TGCGCCAGCAGCCAAGATTCGGAGGGGCCAGATACGCAGTATTTT.

The chain employs TRBV7-2 and TRBJ2-3, with D possibly matching TRBD2 (6 bases). Germline V gene lookup returns CDR1 SGHTA and CDR2 FQGNSA. Trimming took off 5 bases at V and 3 bases at J, with 15 bases between the two ends. This CDR3 has 15 amino acids. The CDR3 nucleotides are TGTGCCAGCAGCCCCCAAGTGGGGGGTACAGATACGCAGTATTTT. This codes for CASSPQVGGTDTQYF.

This clone was observed a handful of times. J is TRBJ1-1 and V is TRBV30, with a tentative D call TRBD1 (6 bases). Germline V CDR1 and CDR2: GTSNPN, SVGIG (reference sequence). The CDR3 totals 13 residues. V dropped 4 bases and J dropped 4 bases, with 13 bases sitting between them. DNA for the CDR3: TGTGCCTGGACCCAACAGGGTATCACTGAAGCTTTCTTT. This sequence encodes CAWTQQGITEAFF. The whole variable domain, remainder taken from reference TRBV30 and TRBJ1-1, is SQTIHQWPATLVQPVGSPLSLECTVEGTSNPNLYWYRQAAGRGLQLLFYSVGIGQISSEVPQNLSASRPQDRQFILSSKKLLLSDSGFYLCAWTQQGITEAFFGQGTRLTVV.

The CDR3 coding sequence is TGTGCCAGCAGTACGGACAGGGGAGACACTGAAGCTTTCTTT. Its translation is CASSTDRGDTEAFF. J is TRBJ1-1 and V is TRBV6-1; TRBD1 matches 9 bases. The V gene's germline CDR1 is MNHNS and CDR2 SASEGT. This CDR3 is built from 14 residues. Trimming took 5 bases from V and 3 from J; bases not matched to a gene: 4.

This clone came up a few times. V and J are TRBV29-1 and TRBJ1-5, with TRBD1 identical over 9 bases. The germline CDR1 and CDR2 sequences are SQVTM and ANQGSEA. The CDR3 extends over 15 amino acids. Trimming at V came to 6 bases and at J to 6 bases, leaving 12 bases not matched to a gene. CDR3 sequence reads: CSVAGQGGMSQPQHF. CDR3 bases: TGCAGCGTAGCGGGACAGGGCGGCATGTCTCAGCCCCAGCATTTT.